The 15 T cell receptor beta chains listed next were all sequenced from one sample in a study of tumor and adjacent non-tumor tissue in lung cancer. The library came from three nested PCR rounds adapted from ARM-PCR protocols. From the multiplex PCR reads, TCRdb called clonotypes with MiXCR, one entry per CDR3 protein. The data show 85,000 to 100,000 distinct CDR3 sequences, 67% seen once. This sample's RNA came from whole unsorted tissue. Sequenced input: lung tumor tissue. Receptors were obtained from a man aged 55 to 70 with non-small cell lung cancer.

This clonotype was counted at least ten times. This chain connects TRBV4-1 to TRBJ2-1; D call uncertain. Trimming stripped 3 bases from V and 0 bases from J, with 9 bases between. This CDR3 is 15 amino acids long. The germline V gene encodes CDR1 MGHRA and CDR2 YSYEKL. The CDR3 spells CASSQDDGSYNEQFF. DNA of the CDR3: TGCGCCAGCAGCCAGGATGACGGCTCCTACAATGAGCAGTTCTTC.

This clonotype appeared once. The chain joins TRBV5-6 to TRBJ1-1; D is unclear. Between the trimmed V and J ends, which lost 7 bases and 6 bases, there was a span of 16 bases. The CDR3 length is 13 residues. The germline gives CDR1 SGHDT, CDR2 YYEEEE. CDR3 amino acids: CASDLELNSEAFF. CDR3 nucleotide sequence: TGTGCCAGCGACTTAGAGTTAAACTCTGAAGCTTTCTTT.

Notes on this clonotype: Germline and junction disagree at one end, which may indicate a read error. The V call is TRBV6-2 or TRBV6-3, the J call TRBJ2-7; a possible D gene is TRBD2 (6 bases). CDR1 is MNHEY, CDR2 SVGEGT, per germline. CDR3 length equals 16 residues. CDR3 nucleotides: TGTGCCAGTAGTTACTCCCGCGGGGTTCGCCTCTACGAGCAGCACTTC. Encoded protein: CASSYSRGVRLYEQHF.

Ten or more counts support this clonotype. As the CDR3 is not closed by the conserved phenylalanine or tryptophan, this likely results from a read error. The V call is TRBV11-2, the J call TRBJ2-7; the D gene could be TRBD1 or TRBD2 (5 bases each). V dropped 6 bases and J dropped 0 bases, with 12 bases sitting between them. The CDR3 spans 14 residues. Germline loops: CDR1 SGHAT, CDR2 FQNNGV. Written as DNA, the CDR3 is TGTGCCAGCAGTCCCGGGACGTACTCCTACGAGCAGTACCTC. It yields the protein CASSPGTYSYEQYL.

Worth noting for this clonotype: The junction departs from germline at one end; a sequencing error may be responsible. The chain couples TRBV5-5 to TRBJ1-1, with no clear D. The CDR3 totals 15 residues. Germline V gene lookup returns CDR1 SGHKS and CDR2 YYEKEE (reference sequence). CDR3 DNA: TGTACCAGCAGCTTGGGTGCCAGAATGAACACTGAAGCTTTCTTT. It codes for CTSSLGARMNTEAFF. The variable domain in full, completed from reference TRBV5-5 and TRBJ1-1, reads DAGVTQSPTHLIKTRGQQVTLRCSPISGHKSVSWYQQVLGQGPQFIFQYYEKEERGRGNFPDRFSARQFPNYSSELNVNALLLGDSALYLCTSSLGARMNTEAFFGQGTRLTVV.

As concerns this clonotype: Likely a read error: the CDR3 ends without its conserved phenylalanine or tryptophan. The chain recombines TRBV20-1 with TRBJ2-7; 7 positions agree with TRBD1. Per the germline V gene, CDR1 is DFQATT and CDR2 is SNEGSKA (reference sequence). CDR3 length equals 13 residues. The DNA for the CDR3 is TGCAGTGCTACCCGGGACAGTTCCTACGGGCAGTACTAC. Translating gives CSATRDSSYGQYY.

Of note for this clonotype: The junction does not match germline at one end; this may be a read error. The chain joins TRBV12-3 or TRBV12-4 to TRBJ2-2; D may be TRBD2 (6 bases). The CDR3 length is 14 residues. The CDR3 region has the DNA TGTACCAGCCGGGACTGGGGGGAAACCGGGGAGCTGTTTTTT. Residues: CTSRDWGETGELFF.

As for this clonotype: Lacking the conserved final phenylalanine or tryptophan, this CDR3 likely reflects a read error. The J gene is TRBJ2-1, the V gene TRBV11-2; D is uncertain. V was pared by 5 bases and J by 3 bases, with 14 bases between. The V gene's germline CDR1 is SGHAT and CDR2 FQNNGV. This CDR3 has 15 residues. The CDR3 loop is CASSQETQYYNEQFL. The CDR3 DNA sequence: TGTGCCAGCAGCCAGGAGACTCAGTACTACAATGAGCAGTTCTTA.

This clonotype was counted a single time. A read error is likely, as this CDR3 ends without the conserved phenylalanine or tryptophan. The CDR3 sequence: CASSSPRGANYGYTL. The CDR3 region has the DNA TGTGCCAGCAGCAGCCCCCGGGGGGCTAATTATGGCTACACCTTA. The V call is TRBV6-5, the J call TRBJ1-2; TRBD1 is a possible D gene (6 bases). CDR3 length equals 15 residues. Germline V lookup: CDR1 MNHEY, CDR2 SVGAGI.

This clonotype was seen at least ten times. This chain links TRBV6-6 with TRBJ2-1, with 11 bases that match TRBD2. Germline V gene sequence: CDR1 MNHNY, CDR2 SVGAGI (reference sequence). This CDR3 is built from 15 residues. The ends lost 2 bases at V and 6 bases at J; junction bases unmatched: 3. For the CDR3, the DNA is TGTGCCAGCAGTTACAGACTAGCGGGGACCAATGAGCAGTTCTTC. Its translation: CASSYRLAGTNEQFF.

Points on this clonotype: The germline gene is not matched at one end of the junction; a read error may be the cause. The J gene is TRBJ1-5, the V gene TRBV12-3 or TRBV12-4; the D is unclear. CDR3 size: 14 residues. In DNA form, the CDR3 reads TGTGCCAGCAGTTTGCAACGCGGAAGCCAGCCCCATCATTTT. It yields the protein CASSLQRGSQPHHF.

This clonotype was seen at least ten times. The chain is built from TRBV4-1 and TRBJ2-3; D gene ambiguous. CDR1 MGHRA and CDR2 YSYEKL come from the germline V gene. CDR3 length: 14 amino acids. V was trimmed by 0 bases and J by 6 bases, leaving 10 bases between them. CDR3 DNA sequence: TGCGCCAGCAGCCAAGAGTTGTCTGGGGATACGCAGTATTTT. It specifies CASSQELSGDTQYF.

Points on this clonotype: A read error may account for a junction end that differs from germline. The CDR3 DNA sequence: TGTGCCAGCAGTGAAGCGGACAGGGGTTCAAACGTTCAGTACTTC. This translates into CASSEADRGSNVQYF. The chain couples TRBV2 to TRBJ2-4; 9 bases map to TRBD1. The CDR3 runs to 15 residues. Germline CDR1 reads SNHLY; CDR2 reads FYNNEI.

On this clonotype itself: This may arise from a read error, as a much more abundant clone is one base away. The CDR3 nucleotides read TGTGCCAACAGTGGTCAAGCGGGGGGGAGGGAGACCCAGTACTTC. Residues: CANSGQAGGRETQYF. V gene TRBV6-1 combines with J gene TRBJ2-5; 10 nucleotides agree with TRBD2. Germline CDR1 MNHNS, CDR2 SASEGT. CDR3 length: 15 residues.

V and J are TRBV6-1 and TRBJ1-1; D unresolved. CDR3 length equals 12 residues. The ends were cut back, 5 bases at V and 2 bases at J, with 6 bases in the middle. CDR1 is MNHNS and CDR2 is SASEGT in the germline V gene. The CDR3: CASSSINTEAFF. The CDR3 nucleotides read TGTGCCAGCAGTAGCATTAACACTGAAGCTTTCTTT.